This T cell receptor beta chain stems from a study of blood T cell repertoires in COVID-19 (dated by TCRdb to 2018 to 2020). Background on the whole study: Samples covering the acute and convalescent phases of COVID-19 were provided by collaborators in the United States, Italy and Spain. The prospective study material was composed of cDNA or gDNA derived from T cells, B-cell-depleted T cells, or PBMCs. Subjects who had been exposed to COVID-19, were actively infected with it, or had recovered from it provided the deeply sampled blood TCRbeta repertoires that made up the dataset. The repertoires were released in a freely available public database meant as a resource for research on the immune response to SARS-CoV-2. Samples were obtained from the ongoing ImmuneRACE study (first 160 participants) and from 1,254 subjects provided by 6 global collaborators. Nearly every sample came with metadata listing a de-identified subject ID, COVID-19 status, age in years and sex. Where available, HLA class I and class II types were taken from metadata supplied by the sample provider and were not determined by assay-based typing. Overall study results and their limits: Clinical and demographic metadata were provided uncurated, with the amount varying by source and participant.

Whole blood was collected in K2EDTA tubes by collaborating institutions according to the institutions' own protocols. For TCRbeta analysis, collaborators shipped samples as frozen whole blood, isolated PBMCs, or DNA extracted from either of those sample types. V sheds 6 bases and J sheds 6 bases, leaving 14 bases between their ends. Based on the germline V gene, the CDR1 and CDR2 sequences are SGHTA and FQGNSA. There are 13 amino acids in the CDR3, from cysteine to phenylalanine inclusive. The sequence is cut down to CDR3 DNA, 39 bases in frame from base 1. This clone was seen a single time. Its antigen is unknown. No quality values exist for individual bases; no much larger clone is one base distant. TCRbeta CDR3 regions were amplified from genomic DNA using the immunoSEQ Assay, a bias-controlled multiplex PCR. The source study handled its data this way. The number of nucleated cells in each sample was estimated by amplification of reference gene primers within the assay. To quantify the absolute abundance of each unique TCRbeta CDR3 rearrangement, sequence reads were collapsed and filtered. For each sample, productive Simpson clonality was calculated as the square root of Simpson's diversity index across productive rearrangements. Held by TCRdb, this immuneACCESS table contains in-frame sequences only and omits some clones. Under half of the omission traces to an unresolved V gene where checked; the cause of the rest is unknown. V and J calls plus clone size are reproduced from that table; the DNA served to infer D and trimming. The sample contains 210,000 or so clones, roughly nine tenths of them found a single time. The top ten hold 2.2% of the sample.

Sequenced sample: peripheral blood. Recombination joined TRBV7-2 with TRBJ1-1; matching of 6 bases hints at TRBD1 as the D gene. The sequence came from a woman between 45 and 65 years old with acute or convalescent COVID-19. The CDR3 loop reads CASRSQGFPEAFF. At the DNA level, the sequence is TGTGCCAGCAGGTCACAGGGCTTCCCTGAAGCTTTCTTT.